These T cell receptor beta chains were read from a single sample in a study of blood T cells in healthy people across ages. MiXCR, applied by TCRdb to the 5' RACE reads, yields one record per CDR3 protein. The sample shows roughly 730,000 distinct CDR3 sequences, around three fifths of them seen only once. Sequencing was done on a sample of blood. Receptors originate from a man aged 35-49 years in good health. CDR3s include the opening cysteine and the closing phenylalanine or tryptophan. The D gene is left open where the match is weak. The size field is filled for only some rows; it gives once, few, many or a size class.

>.|TRBV11-2|TRBD2|TRBJ2-1
CASSPGASGKEEQFF
TGTGCCAGCAGCCCGGGGGCTAGCGGGAAGGAGGAGCAGTTCTTC
>once|TRBV27|.|TRBJ2-7
CASSPRPLEPYEQYF
TGTGCCAGCAGTCCGCGCCCTCTAGAGCCCTACGAGCAGTACTTC
>few|TRBV7-6|TRBD1|TRBJ2-3
CASSLTGPADTQYF
TGTGCCAGCAGCTTGACAGGGCCAGCAGATACGCAGTATTTT
>.|TRBV29-1|.|TRBJ2-3
CSFRGDNTDTQYF
TGCAGCTTCAGGGGAGACAACACAGATACGCAGTATTTT
>.|TRBV7-6|.|TRBJ1-5
CASSLKERTPQHF
TGTGCCAGCAGCCTCAAGGAGCGAACTCCCCAGCATTTT
>.|TRBV11-2|.|TRBJ2-3
CASSGDIVSTDTQYF
TGTGCCAGCAGCGGGGACATAGTTAGCACAGATACGCAGTATTTT
>.|TRBV18|.|TRBJ2-7
CASSPRGQPYEQYF
TGTGCCAGCTCACCACGCGGACAGCCCTACGAGCAGTACTTC
>.|TRBV29-1|TRBD1|TRBJ1-2
CSGTGEANYGYTF
TGCAGCGGTACAGGGGAAGCTAACTATGGCTACACCTTC
>few|TRBV25-1|.|TRBJ2-5
CTSRRHGGNQETQYF
TGTACCAGCAGGAGGCATGGGGGGAACCAAGAGACCCAGTACTTC
>once|TRBV3-1|.|TRBJ1-5
CASSQGNNQPQHF
TGTGCCAGCAGCCAGGGAAACAATCAGCCCCAGCATTTT
>.|TRBV20-1|.|TRBJ1-5
CSASSFHTNQPQHF
TGCAGTGCTAGCAGTTTCCACACAAATCAGCCCCAGCATTTT
>few|TRBV11-1|TRBD1|TRBJ2-7
CASRAQGATSYEQYF
TGTGCCAGCAGAGCTCAGGGGGCGACCTCCTACGAGCAGTACTTC
>.|TRBV7-8|.|TRBJ2-5
CASSWTPQETQYF
TGTGCCAGCAGCTGGACACCTCAAGAGACCCAGTACTTC
>.|TRBV18|.|TRBJ1-1
CASSPTRDGRWTEAFF
TGTGCCAGCTCACCCACACGCGACGGGAGGTGGACTGAAGCTTTCTTT
>.|TRBV6-1|.|TRBJ2-2
CASSAPRLRGSNTGELFF
TGTGCCAGCAGTGCCCCCCGGTTGCGCGGATCGAACACCGGGGAGCTGTTTTTT
>once|TRBV6-6|.|TRBJ1-5
CASSWDYGGQPQHF
TGTGCCAGCAGTTGGGATTATGGGGGTCAGCCCCAGCATTTT
>few|TRBV29-1|.|TRBJ2-3
CSVAGSSWGDTQYF
TGCAGCGTTGCCGGCAGCTCCTGGGGAGATACGCAGTATTTT
>.|TRBV20-1|.|TRBJ2-1
CSARIPGSRRDEQFF
TGCAGTGCTAGGATCCCGGGATCACGCAGGGATGAGCAGTTCTTC
>few|TRBV28|.|TRBJ1-1
CASSSLRVNTEAFF
TGTGCCAGCAGTTCTCTCAGGGTGAACACTGAAGCTTTCTTT
>.|TRBV5-1|.|TRBJ2-3
CASSVPGTTDTQYF
TGCGCCAGCAGCGTGCCCGGGACCACAGATACGCAGTATTTT
>.|TRBV12-3/TRBV12-4|.|TRBJ2-3
CASSSSATPPQYF
TGTGCCAGCAGTTCTAGCGCCACCCCTCCGCAGTATTTT
>.|TRBV9|TRBD1|TRBJ2-3
CASSVDDRGLGTDTQYF
TGTGCCAGCAGCGTAGACGACAGGGGCCTTGGGACAGATACGCAGTATTTT
>.|TRBV6-4|.|TRBJ1-6
CASSEEQVSLHF
TGTGCCAGCAGTGAAGAACAGGTCTCCCTCCACTTT
>.|TRBV7-2|TRBD2|TRBJ2-2
CASSLVRLASTGELFF
TGTGCCAGCAGCTTAGTAAGACTAGCGAGCACCGGGGAGCTGTTTTTT
>.|TRBV4-1|TRBD1|TRBJ2-1
CASSQPTGTGSYNEQFF
TGCGCCAGCAGCCAACCTACCGGGACAGGGTCCTACAATGAGCAGTTCTTC
>.|TRBV29-1|TRBD1|TRBJ2-4
CSVVGTGGRDIQYF
TGCAGCGTCGTCGGGACAGGGGGAAGAGACATTCAGTACTTC
>.|TRBV6-2/TRBV6-3|.|TRBJ2-7
CASVGLYEQYF
TGTGCCAGCGTCGGGTTATACGAGCAGTACTTC
>.|TRBV24-1|.|TRBJ2-7
CATSENNGDEQYF
TGTGCCACCAGTGAGAACAATGGGGACGAGCAGTACTTC
>once|TRBV29-1|TRBD2|TRBJ2-6
CSVETGGIKKRGSGASVLTF
TGCAGCGTTGAGACGGGGGGAATAAAAAAACGAGGCTCTGGGGCCAGCGTCCTGACTTTC
>.|TRBV11-2|.|TRBJ2-1
CASARGAGSPDNEQFF
TGTGCCAGCGCCCGAGGGGCGGGCTCGCCCGACAATGAGCAGTTCTTC
>.|TRBV29-1|.|TRBJ2-7
CSARLLINEQYF
TGCAGCGCTAGACTTTTGATCAATGAGCAGTACTTC
>.|TRBV20-1|.|TRBJ1-2
CSARTWTEINYGYTF
TGCAGTGCTAGAACCTGGACAGAGATAAACTATGGCTACACCTTC
>.|TRBV10-2|.|TRBJ2-1
CASSPQGGEQFF
TGCGCCAGCAGTCCACAGGGCGGTGAGCAGTTCTTC
>.|TRBV11-3|.|TRBJ2-1
CASSSPGGHNEQFF
TGTGCCAGCAGCTCCCCCGGGGGGCACAATGAGCAGTTCTTC
>.|TRBV9|.|TRBJ2-2
CASRRSGSAEPGELFF
TGTGCCAGCAGGCGCTCGGGGAGCGCCGAACCCGGGGAGCTGTTTTTT